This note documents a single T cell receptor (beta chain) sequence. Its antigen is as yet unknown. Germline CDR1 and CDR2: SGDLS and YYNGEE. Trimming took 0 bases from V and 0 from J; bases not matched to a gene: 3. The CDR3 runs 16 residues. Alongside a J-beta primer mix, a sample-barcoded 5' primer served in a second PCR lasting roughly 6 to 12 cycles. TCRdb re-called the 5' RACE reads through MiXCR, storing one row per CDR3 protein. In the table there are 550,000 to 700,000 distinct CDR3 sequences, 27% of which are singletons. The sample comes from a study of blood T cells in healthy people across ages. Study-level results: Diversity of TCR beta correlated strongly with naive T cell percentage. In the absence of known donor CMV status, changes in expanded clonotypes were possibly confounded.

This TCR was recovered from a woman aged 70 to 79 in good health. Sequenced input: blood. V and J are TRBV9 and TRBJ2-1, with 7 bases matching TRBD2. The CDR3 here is CASSVGGRGSYNEQFF. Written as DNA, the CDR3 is TGTGCCAGCAGCGTAGGAGGGAGGGGCTCCTACAATGAGCAGTTCTTC.